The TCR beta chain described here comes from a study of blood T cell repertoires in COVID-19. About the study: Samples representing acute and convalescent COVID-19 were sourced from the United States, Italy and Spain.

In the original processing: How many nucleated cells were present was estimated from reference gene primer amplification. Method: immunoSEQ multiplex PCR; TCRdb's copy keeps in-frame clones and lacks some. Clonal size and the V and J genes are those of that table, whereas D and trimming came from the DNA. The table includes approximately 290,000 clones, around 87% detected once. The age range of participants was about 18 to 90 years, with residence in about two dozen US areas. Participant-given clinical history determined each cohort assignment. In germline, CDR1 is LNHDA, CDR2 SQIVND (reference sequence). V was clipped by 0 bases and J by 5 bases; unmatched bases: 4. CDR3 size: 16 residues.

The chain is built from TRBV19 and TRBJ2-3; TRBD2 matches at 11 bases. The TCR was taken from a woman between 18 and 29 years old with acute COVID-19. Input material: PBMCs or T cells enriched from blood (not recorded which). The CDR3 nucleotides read TGTGCCAGTAGTATAGAATTAGGACTAGCGGGAGATACGCAGTATTTT. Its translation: CASSIELGLAGDTQYF.